Given below is one T cell receptor beta chain in context. Its matching antigen is unknown. V shed 5 bases and J 2 bases; nucleotides not matched to a gene: 11. CDR1 PRHDT and CDR2 FYEKMQ come from the germline V gene (reference sequence). The CDR3 is 17 residues long. Clones were read by immunoSEQ multiplex PCR, and TCRdb kept only the in-frame ones, dropping some. Here the sample spans roughly 2,000,000 clones, just over 90% being singletons. Terminally differentiated effector memory CD45RA+ cells were left out of the naive CD8 fraction, which was CD45RO-negative and positively selected for CCR7. Adult Caucasians living in Nashville, Tennessee made up all of the donors. These data belong to a study of shared clonotypes between healthy human individuals. The study's findings and limits: Shared clonotypes: about 4.6% naive CD4, around 3.5% naive CD8, about 2.2% memory CD4, about 0.4% memory CD8.

This rearrangement joins TRBV13 to TRBJ2-3, with 9 positions matching TRBD2. Input material: naive CD8+ T cells from PBMCs. The TCR comes from a man between 18 and 35 years old in good health. Some clones in this sample may be carry-over from other donors' samples. The CDR3 DNA sequence: TGTGCCAGCAGCCCCGCGGGGGGGCTAGCGGACACAGATACGCAGTATTTT. It is translated as CASSPAGGLADTDTQYF. Full variable domain (remainder filled in from reference TRBV13 and TRBJ2-3): AAGVIQSPRHLIKEKRETATLKCYPIPRHDTVYWYQQGPGQDPQFLISFYEKMQSDKGSIPDRFSAQQFSDYHSELNMSSLELGDSALYFCASSPAGGLADTDTQYFGPGTRLTVL.